This T cell receptor beta chain was captured in a study of T cell repertoires in cytomegalovirus infection. One entry per CDR3 protein, called by TCRdb with MiXCR from the reads. Counted here are around 800,000 distinct CDR3 sequences, approximately 32% occurring once; the ten biggest clones make up around 11%. Germline-derived CDR1 and CDR2 are MNHEY and SVGAGI. CDR3 length: 14 amino acids. V was clipped by 6 bases and J by 4 bases, with 14 bases between them. This clonotype was counted a few times. Its antigen is not identified. This clonotype was obtained from a human donor in good health (CMV status not recorded). Some clones in this sample may be carry-over from other donors' samples. This sample comprised cultured CD8+ T cells from PBMCs, obtained from culture after CMV antigen stimulation. The J gene is TRBJ2-3, the V gene TRBV6-5; the D call may be TRBD1 or TRBD2 (6 bases each). As DNA, the CDR3 is TGTGCCAGCAGCCCTATGGAGGGGGCAGATACGCAGTATTTT. Its protein is CASSPMEGADTQYF.